This passage covers 16 T cell receptor beta chains from one sample sequenced in a study of molecular identifiers for immune sequencing clone quantification. From the PCR reads, TCRdb called clonotypes with MiXCR, one entry per CDR3 protein. The repertoire holds 460,000 or so distinct CDR3 sequences, with roughly 24% as singletons. Sequencing used naive CD8+ T cells from blood, with Jurkat cell RNA spiked in. Subset specified: FACS-sorted CD8+CD4-CCR7+CD45RA+ naive T cells. The receptor set was obtained from a human donor in good health. Some libraries in this study had Jurkat cell RNA spiked in.

This clonotype was counted at least ten times. The chain has TRBV6-5 and TRBJ1-1; D is undetermined. Between the trimmed V and J ends, which lost 2 bases and 4 bases, there was a span of 11 bases. Germline CDR1 is MNHEY and CDR2 is SVGAGI. CDR3 length: 14 amino acids. The CDR3 coding sequence is TGTGCCAGCAGTTACAGGGCAGGTGTCACTGAAGCTTTCTTT. Translated: CASSYRAGVTEAFF.

This sequence joins TRBV24-1 and TRBJ2-2; D is uncertain. CDR3 size: 12 residues. CDR1 KGHDR and CDR2 SFDVKD come from the germline V gene. Trimming cost V 9 bases and J 1 base, with 5 bases left between them. In nucleotides, the CDR3 is TGTGCCACCGGGCAGAACACCGGGGAGCTGTTTTTT. This translates into CATGQNTGELFF.

This chain joins TRBV9 and TRBJ2-1; TRBD2 matches at 12 bases. This CDR3 is 17 amino acids long. V lost 3 bases, J lost 3 bases, and 7 bases stayed unmatched. Germline loops: CDR1 SGDLS, CDR2 YYNGEE. CDR3 sequence: CASSGWTSGIVYNEQFF. The CDR3 nucleotides read TGTGCCAGCAGCGGATGGACTAGCGGGATTGTCTACAATGAGCAGTTCTTC.

This chain uses TRBV6-4 with TRBJ2-1; D possibly matches TRBD1 or TRBD2 (6 bases each). The CDR3 runs 13 residues. Looked up from germline, CDR1 is MRHNA and CDR2 is SNTAGT. The germline V and J ends were trimmed by 8 bases and 7 bases, with 15 bases remaining between them. CDR3 nucleotides: TGTGCCAGCGGAGGGACAAGCAAAAATGAGCAGTTCTTC. Protein: CASGGTSKNEQFF.

As concerns this clonotype: A read error is possible here, since a much larger clone lies one base away. This chain connects TRBV3-1 to TRBJ1-6; tentative D call: TRBD1 (6 bases). The V gene lost 3 bases and the J gene lost 7 bases, with 13 bases spanning the gap. Germline values: CDR1 LGHDT, CDR2 YNNKEL (reference sequence). The CDR3 extends over 15 amino acids. CDR3: CASSHEGQRNSPLHF. CDR3 bases: TGTGCCAGCAGCCACGAAGGACAGAGGAATTCACCCCTCCACTTT.

Comment on this clonotype: This clone may be a read error of a much larger clone one base away. The chain couples TRBV7-6 to TRBJ2-6; maybe TRBD1 (5 bases). The germline CDR1 and CDR2 sequences are SGHVS and FNYEAQ. V was cut by 5 bases and J by 2 bases, with 7 bases left in between. The CDR3 totals 14 residues. CDR3 coding DNA: TGTGCCAGCAGCCGGACACCTGGGGCCAACGTCCTGACTTTC. Protein: CASSRTPGANVLTF.

The J gene is TRBJ2-5, the V gene TRBV27, with D perhaps TRBD1 (6 bases). This CDR3 is built from 14 residues. Germline V lookup: CDR1 MNHEY, CDR2 SMNVEV (reference sequence). Trimming removed 3 bases from V and 5 bases from J, with 13 bases in between. CDR3 bases: TGTGCCAGCAGTTTCTTGTCAGGGGCGGAGACCCAGTACTTC. Residues: CASSFLSGAETQYF.

This clonotype showed up many times. The CDR3 loop is CASSWTALADTQYF. CDR3 sequence (DNA): TGTGCCAGCAGCTGGACAGCCCTGGCAGATACGCAGTATTTT. This chain uses TRBV7-6 with TRBJ2-3; D is possibly TRBD1 (6 bases). V lost 4 bases to trimming and J lost 4 bases, with 12 bases between them. Per germline, CDR1 SGHVS and CDR2 FNYEAQ. CDR3 length equals 14 residues.

The CDR3 region has the DNA TGTGCCAGCAGCCCAGTTCGGCAGGGCCGGTACGAGCAGTACTTC. Protein: CASSPVRQGRYEQYF. V and J are TRBV7-9 and TRBJ2-7, with D perhaps matching TRBD1 (5 bases). The V gene lost 5 bases and the J gene lost 4 bases, with 18 bases spanning the gap. The CDR3 consists of 15 residues. Germline loops: CDR1 SEHNR, CDR2 FQNEAQ (reference sequence).

CDR3 coding DNA: TGTGCCAGCAGCTTAGGGGTCCTGCGGGAGCTGTTTTTT. It specifies CASSLGVLRELFF. The chain combines TRBV7-6 with TRBJ2-2; no firm D call. The germline V gene has CDR1 SGHVS and CDR2 FNYEAQ. The CDR3 is 13 residues long. V was trimmed by 1 base and J by 9 bases, leaving 9 bases between them.

This clonotype was recorded many times. The CDR3 DNA follows: TGTGCCAGTAGCCGGGGGTCTATGAGCGAGCCCCAGCATTTT. Translating gives CASSRGSMSEPQHF. J is TRBJ1-5 and V is TRBV19, with a possible D match to TRBD1 (5 bases). CDR1 LNHDA and CDR2 SQIVND come from the germline V gene (reference sequence). This CDR3 region has 14 residues. Between the trimmed V and J ends, which lost 6 bases and 8 bases, there was a span of 17 bases.

The chain has TRBV7-3 and TRBJ2-2; 15 nucleotides line up with TRBD2. Germline loops: CDR1 SGHTA, CDR2 FQGTGA. This CDR3 is built from 18 residues. V lost 5 bases to trimming and J lost 7 bases; unmatched junction nucleotides: 11. For the CDR3, the DNA is TGTGCCAGCAGCCCAAGGACTAGCGGGAGGGCCAAGGGCGGGGAGCTGTTTTTT. Residues: CASSPRTSGRAKGGELFF.

The chain carries TRBV9 and TRBJ2-7; weak D call: TRBD2 (5 bases). The V end lost 4 bases, the J end lost 5 bases, and 13 bases lay between the germline ends. Per germline, CDR1 SGDLS and CDR2 YYNGEE. The length of the CDR3 is 13 residues. CDR3 bases: TGTGCCAGCAGCCTGGACTTGGCCCACGAGCAGTACTTC. Translating gives CASSLDLAHEQYF.

This clonotype has a count of ten or more. The rearrangement links TRBV27 to TRBJ2-1, with TRBD2 matching 11 bases. The J segment lost 9 bases and the V segment lost 3 bases, leaving 7 bases of the junction unmatched. From germline, CDR1 is MNHEY and CDR2 SMNVEV (reference sequence). The CDR3 has 15 amino acids. Here the CDR3 reads CASSFVSGGAGEQFF. The CDR3 DNA follows: TGTGCCAGCAGTTTTGTTAGCGGGGGGGCCGGTGAGCAGTTCTTC.

In its sample, this clonotype was seen many times. This chain links TRBV6-6 with TRBJ2-3; TRBD2 aligns across 13 bases. Germline V gene sequence: CDR1 MNHNY, CDR2 SVGAGI (reference sequence). The CDR3 runs 17 residues. The ends lost 2 bases at V and 2 bases at J; junction bases unmatched: 4. The CDR3 loop is CASSYPGLAGATDTQYF. The CDR3 DNA reads TGTGCCAGCAGTTACCCAGGACTAGCGGGGGCCACAGATACGCAGTATTTT.

The V gene is TRBV27, the J gene TRBJ1-6, with D uncertain. The V end lost 2 bases, the J end lost 12 bases, and 8 bases lay between the germline ends. The germline V gene has CDR1 MNHEY and CDR2 SMNVEV (reference sequence). This CDR3 has 12 residues. The CDR3 nucleotides are TGTGCCAGCAGTTTAGAGGGTCTACCCCTCCACTTT. Protein product: CASSLEGLPLHF.